Following are 5 T cell receptor beta chains from one sample sequenced in a study of cytomegalovirus exposure and HLA in healthy donors. The primer mix had 60 Vbeta and 13 Jbeta primers. Measured with immunoSEQ multiplex PCR; TCRdb has only the in-frame clones, and not every one. In the table there are about 200,000 clones, 82% of which are singletons. Sequencing used PBMCs. The receptors derive from a man in his forties in good health and CMV-seropositive.

The V call is TRBV6-4, the J call TRBJ2-1; 10 bases fit TRBD2. Germline V lookup: CDR1 MRHNA, CDR2 SNTAGT. The ends lost 3 bases at V and 8 bases at J; junction bases unmatched: 7. This CDR3 is built from 15 residues. CDR3 sequence reads: CASSEGSGRQDEQFF. The DNA of the CDR3 is TGTGCCAGCAGTGAAGGTAGCGGGAGGCAGGATGAGCAGTTCTTC.

A note on this clone: Other DNA sequences from this sample encode an identical CDR3 as well. This chain uses TRBV9 with TRBJ2-1; TRBD2 is a possible D gene (6 bases). The germline gives CDR1 SGDLS, CDR2 YYNGEE. V was trimmed by 0 bases and J by 4 bases, leaving 8 bases between them. This CDR3 has 14 residues. The chain's CDR3 is CASSVGLDYNEQFF. CDR3 bases: TGTGCCAGCAGCGTAGGACTAGATTACAATGAGCAGTTCTTC.

The V gene is TRBV28, the J gene TRBJ1-1, with D hard to call. V shed 2 bases and J shed 1 base, with 5 bases lying between them. The germline V gene has CDR1 MDHEN and CDR2 SYDVKM. This CDR3 is built from 13 residues. The CDR3 loop reads CASSLTGNTEAFF. CDR3 DNA sequence: TGTGCCAGCAGTTTAACCGGGAACACTGAAGCTTTCTTT.

A few counts support this clone. This chain joins TRBV7-6 and TRBJ2-7, with 8 bases aligning to TRBD1. This CDR3 is built from 16 residues. Per germline, CDR1 SGHVS and CDR2 FNYEAQ. V was clipped by 2 bases and J by 3 bases; unmatched bases: 9. The CDR3, as DNA: TGTGCCAGCAGCTTATCCCAGACAGGGGATGGCTACGAGCAGTACTTC. This translates into CASSLSQTGDGYEQYF.

The sample holds one count of this clone. The chain couples TRBV7-8 to TRBJ2-1; D unresolved. The CDR3 is made up of 16 amino acids. V shed 3 bases and J shed 0 bases, with 12 bases lying between them. CDR1 SGHVS and CDR2 FQNEAQ come from the germline V gene. CDR3 amino acids: CASSFRSTASYNEQFF. CDR3 in DNA: TGTGCCAGCAGCTTTCGGTCCACTGCCTCCTACAATGAGCAGTTCTTC.